This T cell receptor (beta chain) was recovered during a study of blood T cell repertoires in COVID-19. Followed over time, Seattle patients had been enrolled while infection was active. The table came from immunoSEQ multiplex PCR; TCRdb's copy has only in-frame clones and leaves some out. This sample yields just under 350,000 clones, of which 80% to 90% are seen a single time; about 6% belongs to the top ten. This clone came up a few times. Germline loops: CDR1 LGHDT, CDR2 YNNKEL (reference sequence). The CDR3 totals 15 residues. V was trimmed by 2 bases and J by 1 base, leaving 12 bases between them.

The TCR was taken from a woman between 45 and 60 years old with COVID-19, enrolled during active disease. The genes are TRBV3-1 (or the pseudogene TRBV3-2) and TRBJ2-7; D ambiguous. Sequencing input: peripheral blood. In nucleotides, the CDR3 is TGTGCCAGCAGCCAACTCTTACAACCTTCCTACGAGCAGTACTTC. The encoded protein is CASSQLLQPSYEQYF.